These 2 T cell receptor beta chains share one sample of origin, sequenced in a study of T cell repertoires in cytomegalovirus infection. TCRdb passed the reads through MiXCR, listing each CDR3 protein once. The profile shows 310,000 or so distinct CDR3 sequences, around 10% of them singletons. Sequences were obtained from PBMCs. These TCRs come from a human donor in good health (CMV status not recorded). Some clones in this sample may be carry-over from other donors' samples.

This clonotype was seen repeatedly, ten times or more. The chain joins TRBV2 to TRBJ2-7, with 8 bases lining up with TRBD1. The germline V gene has CDR1 SNHLY and CDR2 FYNNEI. The CDR3 covers 15 residues. V was clipped by 1 base and J by 1 base; unmatched bases: 3. The chain's CDR3 is CASSEGQGASYEQYV. In DNA form, the CDR3 reads TGTGCCAGCAGTGAAGGGCAGGGGGCTTCCTACGAGCAGTACGTC.

This clonotype was counted many times. The chain couples TRBV14 to TRBJ2-7, with TRBD1 as a possible D gene (6 bases). The CDR3 has 18 amino acids. V lost 1 base and J 3 bases, leaving 22 bases between the germline ends. Germline CDR1 and CDR2: SGHDN and FVKESK. CDR3 nucleotides: TGTGCCAGCAGCCAAGGAGCCCAACGACAGGAGAGAAGCTACGAGCAGTACTTC. Amino acids: CASSQGAQRQERSYEQYF. Supplemented by reference TRBV14 and TRBJ2-7, the full variable domain reads EAGVTQFPSHSVIEKGQTVTLRCDPISGHDNLYWYRRVMGKEIKFLLHFVKESKQDESGMPNNRFLAERTGGTYSTLKVQPAELEDSGVYFCASSQGAQRQERSYEQYFGPGTRLTVT.